A single TCR beta chain is shown here with its context. Its target is not known. Reanalyzing the 5' RACE reads, TCRdb keeps one entry per CDR3 protein, without DNA. The specimen's table records approximately 160,000 distinct CDR3 sequences. The data originate from a study of monozygotic twins with inflammatory bowel disease. Findings and limits, study-wide: In these data, no single strong IBD-associated signal or clonotype received support.

Germline V CDR1 and CDR2: SNHLY, FYNNEI. The CDR3 runs 11 residues. One blood sample of approximately 2.5 ml was taken from each donor. This sequence originates from a human donor with ulcerative colitis or Crohn's disease, or a healthy co-twin of an affected twin (not recorded which). The chain has TRBV2 and TRBJ2-7. Sequencing input: blood. CDR3 sequence reads: CASSVETTEYF.